The clone carrying this TCR beta chain has at least ten counts. The antigen remains undetermined. This specimen comes from a study of early T cells in non-severe SARS-CoV-2 infection. Turning to the study itself: Sequencing input comprised bulk RNA from unsorted whole blood; chain pairing was not available. General study findings and limits: A preference for anti-spike CD8 responses marked VDJdb matching, which missed private and CD4 specificities.

Individual cDNA molecules were tagged with unique molecular identifiers. TCRdb fed the 5' RACE reads into MiXCR, producing one record per CDR3 protein. The table includes about 60,000 distinct CDR3 sequences, about 10% detected once. The CDR3 is made up of 11 amino acids. V lost 4 bases, J lost 5 bases, and 7 bases lay in between. From germline, CDR1 is SQVTM and CDR2 ANQGSEA. The chain employs TRBV29-1 and TRBJ2-3; D uncertain. The sequence was collected from an adult who was a healthcare worker with PCR-confirmed SARS-CoV-2 infection or an uninfected control (not recorded which). Sample: whole blood. For the CDR3, the DNA is TGCAGCGTTGGTAAGCGAGATACGCAGTATTTT. This sequence encodes CSVGKRDTQYF.